Sequencing of this T cell receptor (beta chain) was carried out in a study of shared clonotypes between healthy human individuals. V lost 4 bases and J lost 3, with 14 bases in between. CDR1 SGHNT and CDR2 YENEEA come from the germline V gene. CDR3 size: 15 residues. Everyone who donated was a Caucasian adult who lived in Nashville, Tennessee. Comments on this clone: No antigen is known for it.

Assay used: immunoSEQ multiplex PCR; TCRdb lists only in-frame clones, some missing. The sample consists of 2,500,000 or so clones, 85% to 95% of them appearing once. Overall study results and limits: Rarefaction indicated that sorted-subset sequencing remained incomplete although depth was large.

V is TRBV11-3 and J is TRBJ2-3, with D possibly TRBD2 on 7 matching bases. This clonotype originated in a man between 18 and 29 years old in good health. Some clones in this sample may be carry-over from other donors' samples. The source material was naive CD4+ T cells from PBMCs. The subset: CD45RA+ positively selected. In nucleotides, the CDR3 is TGTGCCAGCAGCTCGGGGGCGGGAGCTACAGATACGCAGTATTTT. Protein: CASSSGAGATDTQYF.